The rows below give T cell receptor beta chains drawn from one sample of a study of cytotoxic CD8 clonotypes in ibrutinib-treated CLL. Only in-frame clones appear in the TCRdb table, and some are missing; sequencing was by immunoSEQ multiplex PCR. The table lists roughly 180,000 clones, over 55% of them singletons. Material: PBMCs, obtained after 24 months of ibrutinib treatment. The receptor source for this set is a human donor with chronic lymphocytic leukemia. CDR3s include the opening cysteine and the closing phenylalanine or tryptophan. Fields, in order: CDR3 protein, CDR3 DNA, clone size, J gene, V gene, D gene. A D gene is named only where the DNA matches it firmly. Only some rows state a clone size, as once, few, many or a class for expanded clones.

CASSPHLYQPQHF,TGTGCCAGCAGCCCCCACCTTTATCAGCCCCAGCATTTT,few,TRBJ1-5,TRBV4-2,-
CASSRNTEAFF,TGTGCCAGCAGCCGGAACACTGAAGCTTTCTTT,few,TRBJ1-1,TRBV6-5,-
CASSNGLNQETQYF,TGTGCCAGCAGCAATGGACTAAACCAAGAGACCCAGTACTTC,-,TRBJ2-5,TRBV21-1,-
CASSKAPKGPGTSGGSYEQYF,TGTGCCAGCAGCAAAGCGCCGAAGGGACCCGGGACTAGCGGGGGCTCCTACGAGCAGTACTTC,-,TRBJ2-7,TRBV21-1,-
CSATQETQYF,TGCAGTGCCACACAAGAGACCCAGTACTTC,-,TRBJ2-5,TRBV20-1,-
CASSLVITGELFF,TGTGCCAGCAGCTTAGTCATCACCGGGGAGCTGTTTTTT,-,TRBJ2-2,TRBV11-2,-
CASSKRGDRENTEAFF,TGTGCCAGCAGCAAAAGGGGGGACAGGGAAAACACTGAAGCTTTCTTT,-,TRBJ1-1,TRBV21-1,-
CASSEGTGGETQYF,TGTGCCAGCAGTGAAGGGACAGGGGGAGAGACCCAGTACTTC,-,TRBJ2-5,TRBV2,TRBD1
CASSEWGTNYGYTF,TGTGCCAGCAGTGAATGGGGCACGAACTATGGCTACACCTTC,-,TRBJ1-2,TRBV25-1,-
CASSPLDITTNEKLFF,TGTGCCAGCAGTCCCCTGGACATCACAACTAATGAAAAACTGTTTTTT,few,TRBJ1-4,TRBV28,-
CASRPGTSVGSYNEQFF,TGTGCCAGCAGACCCGGGACTAGCGTTGGATCCTACAATGAGCAGTTCTTC,-,TRBJ2-1,TRBV7-8,TRBD2
CASSSVPGQTNYGYTF,TGTGCCAGCAGCTCAGTACCGGGACAGACTAACTATGGCTACACCTTC,-,TRBJ1-2,TRBV5-5,TRBD1
CASSPGAYEQYF,TGTGCCAGCTCACCTGGGGCCTACGAGCAGTACTTC,few,TRBJ2-7,TRBV18,-
CASSQDVLRGEQYF,TGCGCCAGCAGCCAAGATGTGCTGAGGGGCGAGCAGTACTTC,-,TRBJ2-7,TRBV4-1,-
CASSRDRTAYGYTF,TGCGCCAGCAGCCGGGACCGGACAGCATATGGCTACACCTTC,-,TRBJ1-2,TRBV5-1,-
CASSPGATDEQYF,TGTGCCAGCAGCCCTGGGGCGACGGACGAGCAGTACTTC,-,TRBJ2-7,TRBV5-4,-
CASSLGGRGNTIYF,TGTGCCAGCAGCTTAGGGGGAAGAGGAAACACCATATATTTT,-,TRBJ1-3,TRBV7-9,-
CASSLSLGLYNEQFF,TGTGCCAGCAGCTTAAGCCTGGGACTTTACAATGAGCAGTTCTTC,-,TRBJ2-1,TRBV7-3,-
CASSLGTGLYEQFF,TGTGCCAGCAGCCTCGGGACAGGGTTATATGAGCAGTTCTTC,-,TRBJ2-1,TRBV11-2,TRBD1
CASSSLTGGYQPQHF,TGTGCCAGCAGCTCCTTGACAGGTGGATATCAGCCCCAGCATTTT,-,TRBJ1-5,TRBV28,-
CAWTRSQYSYEQYF,TGTGCCTGGACACGGTCTCAATACTCCTACGAGCAGTACTTC,-,TRBJ2-7,TRBV30,-
CASSIILNEQFF,TGTGCCAGCAGCATAATCTTAAATGAGCAGTTCTTC,-,TRBJ2-1,TRBV7-9,-
CASSLAGGQETQYF,TGTGCCAGCAGCTTGGCAGGGGGCCAAGAGACCCAGTACTTC,-,TRBJ2-5,TRBV5-5,TRBD1
CASRGNPGTSGRHEQFF,TGCGCCAGCAGGGGAAACCCCGGGACTAGCGGGAGGCATGAGCAGTTCTTC,-,TRBJ2-1,TRBV10-2,TRBD2
CASSRMGTSGRYGELFF,TGTGCCAGCAGTCGTATGGGGACTAGCGGGAGGTACGGGGAGCTGTTTTTT,-,TRBJ2-2,TRBV9,TRBD2
CASSLVGTQQYF,TGTGCCAGCAGCTTAGTCGGGACGCAGCAGTACTTC,-,TRBJ2-7,TRBV7-8,-
CASMGDRGRSNQPQHF,TGTGCCAGCATGGGGGACAGGGGGCGGAGCAATCAGCCCCAGCATTTT,-,TRBJ1-5,TRBV2,TRBD1
CASSYHSRSDTQYF,TGTGCCAGCAGTTACCACTCTAGGTCAGATACGCAGTATTTT,-,TRBJ2-3,TRBV6-6,-
CASSVPGAGAYNEQFF,TGTGCCAGCAGCGTGCCGGGAGCGGGAGCTTACAATGAGCAGTTCTTC,once,TRBJ2-1,TRBV9,TRBD2
CASSSRVSYEQYF,TGTGCCAGCAGTTCGAGGGTATCCTACGAGCAGTACTTC,-,TRBJ2-7,TRBV28,-
CASSPKALQGRWRNTEAFF,TGTGCCAGCAGTCCAAAGGCCCTCCAGGGGAGGTGGAGGAACACTGAAGCTTTCTTT,few,TRBJ1-1,TRBV7-8,-
CASSSGQGEGYTF,TGTGCCAGCAGTTCGGGACAGGGAGAAGGCTACACCTTC,-,TRBJ1-2,TRBV28,TRBD1
CASSLAGTYGYTF,TGCGCCAGCAGCTTGGCGGGGACCTATGGCTACACCTTC,-,TRBJ1-2,TRBV5-1,-
CASSYAGMGETQYF,TGTGCCAGCAGCTATGCAGGGATGGGGGAGACCCAGTACTTC,-,TRBJ2-5,TRBV7-8,-
CSAGPRGDTQYF,TGCAGCGCTGGGCCCCGCGGAGATACGCAGTATTTT,-,TRBJ2-3,TRBV29-1,-
CASSLISTWDLSSLHF,TGTGCCAGCAGCTTAATCAGTACCTGGGACCTATCTTCACTCCACTTT,-,TRBJ1-6,TRBV7-2,-
CASSVATGPGELFF,TGTGCCAGCAGCGTAGCCACGGGTCCCGGGGAGCTGTTTTTT,-,TRBJ2-2,TRBV9,-
CASSNLDRGLGGYTF,TGTGCCAGCAGCAACTTGGACAGGGGATTGGGTGGCTACACCTTC,-,TRBJ1-2,TRBV28,TRBD1
CASSLVGDNYGYTF,TGTGCCAGCAGTTTGGTAGGAGACAACTATGGCTACACCTTC,-,TRBJ1-2,TRBV28,-
CAWNTGEETQYF,TGTGCCTGGAATACAGGGGAGGAGACCCAGTACTTC,once,TRBJ2-5,TRBV30,TRBD1
CASSRDRGLGQPQHF,TGTGCCAGCAGCAGGGACAGGGGGCTGGGCCAGCCCCAGCATTTT,-,TRBJ1-5,TRBV7-9,TRBD1
CSGGVLEGTQYF,TGCAGCGGGGGGGTCCTCGAGGGGACCCAGTACTTC,-,TRBJ2-5,TRBV29-1,-
CASTRAAGGYTF,TGTGCCAGCACCCGAGCGGCTGGGGGCTACACCTTC,-,TRBJ1-2,TRBV2,-
CATSRDTGTDTQYF,TGTGCCACCAGCAGAGATACAGGCACAGATACGCAGTATTTT,few,TRBJ2-3,TRBV15,-
CASSSTSGSWNEQFF,TGTGCCAGCAGCAGTACTAGCGGGAGTTGGAATGAGCAGTTCTTC,-,TRBJ2-1,TRBV5-4,TRBD2
CASRAGTGGSEKLFF,TGTGCCAGCAGAGCCGGGACAGGGGGTTCTGAAAAACTGTTTTTT,-,TRBJ1-4,TRBV7-7,TRBD1
CASSLRGYEQFF,TGTGCCAGCAGCTTACGAGGGTATGAGCAGTTCTTC,-,TRBJ2-1,TRBV13,-
CASSYRRWETQYF,TGTGCCAGCAGTTACCGTCGATGGGAGACCCAGTACTTC,-,TRBJ2-5,TRBV6-6,-
CASSPQRENPDTQYF,TGTGCCAGCTCACCTCAGCGGGAGAACCCAGATACGCAGTATTTT,-,TRBJ2-3,TRBV18,TRBD2